Detailed here is one T cell receptor beta chain. The antigen is unknown. CD8+ and CD4+ T cells from blood underwent TCR beta sequencing. The CDR3 has 15 amino acids. CDR1 is SEHNR and CDR2 is FQNEAQ in the germline V gene (reference sequence). The V gene lost 3 bases and the J gene lost 0 bases, with 9 bases spanning the gap. RNA totalling roughly 0.45 to 1 ug underwent reverse transcription with random hexamers. Amplification of the TCR beta CDR3 was carried out by immunoSEQ multiplex PCR, which spanned a total of 54 Vbeta and 13 Jbeta segments. TCRdb reprocessed the immunoSEQ multiplex PCR reads via MiXCR and lists one record per CDR3 protein. The profile shows around 170,000 distinct CDR3 sequences, about 96% of them singletons. The sample comes from a study of CD8 T cells in Susac syndrome. Study-level background: Patients with Susac syndrome who were sequenced included more than 5 with active disease and eight in remission. Study outcomes and limitations: As the study acknowledged, the number of individuals who were part of its TCR sequencing and HLA analysis was relatively small.

This clonotype was obtained from a human donor with Susac syndrome. Sequences were obtained from CD4+ T cells from PBMCs. The chain employs TRBV7-9 and TRBJ1-3; D is ambiguous. This CDR3 is CASSFPLGSGNTIYF. The CDR3, as DNA: TGTGCCAGCAGCTTCCCGCTGGGCTCTGGAAACACCATATATTTT.